A selection of T cell receptor beta chains follows, all from one sample in a study of molecular identifiers for immune sequencing clone quantification. In TCRdb, the PCR reads were re-called with MiXCR into one record per CDR3 protein. The profile shows a few hundred thousand distinct CDR3 sequences, about 26% of them singletons. The sample comprised naive CD8+ T cells from blood, with Jurkat cell RNA spiked in. The source of these receptors is a human donor in good health. Some libraries in this study had Jurkat cell RNA spiked in. The CDR3 runs from the conserved cysteine through the conserved F or W. A D gene is named only where the DNA matches it firmly. Size is stated for part of the rows, as once, few or many counts, or as a class when the clone is expanded.

TRBD1,.,TRBV15,TRBJ2-3,CATRDRGTDTQYF,TGTGCCACCAGGGACAGGGGCACAGATACGCAGTATTTT
.,few,TRBV5-6,TRBJ1-5,CASSPRDTHSNQPQHF,TGTGCCAGCAGCCCCCGGGACACTCATAGCAATCAGCCCCAGCATTTT
TRBD2,few,TRBV12-3/TRBV12-4,TRBJ2-5,CASSLYRGLAGEETQYF,TGTGCCAGCAGTCTTTATAGGGGACTAGCGGGGGAAGAGACCCAGTACTTC
TRBD1,.,TRBV7-2,TRBJ2-1,CASRGQGAEYNEQFF,TGTGCCAGCAGGGGACAGGGGGCGGAGTACAATGAGCAGTTCTTC
.,many,TRBV7-9,TRBJ2-2,CASSFSGAFTGELFF,TGTGCCAGCAGCTTTTCCGGGGCCTTCACCGGGGAGCTGTTTTTT
TRBD2,.,TRBV7-2,TRBJ2-1,CASSLAGWIAGTTYNEQFF,TGTGCCAGCAGCTTAGCCGGATGGATAGCGGGGACAACCTACAATGAGCAGTTCTTC
TRBD1,.,TRBV5-6,TRBJ2-1,CASSSPTGAHEQFF,TGTGCCAGCAGCTCGCCGACAGGGGCCCATGAGCAGTTCTTC
.,.,TRBV24-1,TRBJ1-1,CATSDSQGSQPLMNTEAFF,TGTGCCACCAGTGACTCACAGGGCTCCCAGCCCCTTATGAACACTGAAGCTTTCTTT
.,few,TRBV6-5,TRBJ1-1,CASSYTDTYTEAFF,TGTGCCAGCAGTTACACGGACACCTACACTGAAGCTTTCTTT
TRBD1,many,TRBV12-3/TRBV12-4,TRBJ1-1,CASSLRDRGLNTEAFF,TGTGCCAGCAGTTTAAGGGACAGGGGACTCAACACTGAAGCTTTCTTT
.,many,TRBV12-3/TRBV12-4,TRBJ2-5,CASSPRQETQYF,TGTGCCAGCAGTCCCCGCCAGGAGACCCAGTACTTC
.,few,TRBV5-5,TRBJ1-6,CASSFGGIDSPLHF,TGTGCCAGCAGCTTTGGAGGGATCGATTCACCCCTCCACTTT
.,few,TRBV7-2,TRBJ1-1,CASSSGASYTEAFF,TGTGCCAGCAGCTCGGGGGCAAGTTACACTGAAGCTTTCTTT
TRBD2,.,TRBV25-1,TRBJ2-7,CASSESSSGSEQYF,TGTGCCAGCAGTGAATCCTCTAGCGGGAGCGAGCAGTACTTC
.,.,TRBV20-1,TRBJ2-7,CSARDWGGDEQYF,TGCAGTGCTAGAGATTGGGGCGGGGACGAGCAGTACTTC
TRBD2,many,TRBV6-2/TRBV6-3,TRBJ2-3,CATNPRGGRDTQYF,TGTGCCACCAACCCCCGGGGAGGGAGAGATACGCAGTATTTT
.,.,TRBV9,TRBJ2-3,CASSVGGRSADTQYF,TGTGCCAGCAGCGTAGGTGGCCGGTCCGCAGATACGCAGTATTTT
.,.,TRBV6-5,TRBJ2-1,CASSYGGDDNEQFF,TGTGCCAGCAGTTACGGAGGGGACGACAATGAGCAGTTCTTC
.,few,TRBV3-1,TRBJ2-7,CASSQEVGRSSYEQYF,TGTGCCAGCAGCCAAGAAGTCGGCAGGAGCTCCTACGAGCAGTACTTC
.,few,TRBV20-1,TRBJ1-4,CSVRNSGTPAEKLFF,TGCAGTGTCCGGAATTCCGGGACACCGGCTGAAAAACTGTTTTTT
.,many,TRBV6-6,TRBJ2-7,CASSRPGAHSEEQYF,TGTGCCAGCAGTCGTCCAGGAGCCCACTCGGAAGAGCAGTACTTC
TRBD1,.,TRBV30,TRBJ1-1,CASWRDRERDTEAFF,TGTGCCTCCTGGAGGGACAGGGAGAGGGACACTGAAGCTTTCTTT
.,.,TRBV10-3,TRBJ1-1,CAISAPGTSRNTEAFF,TGTGCCATCAGTGCCCCCGGGACTTCACGGAACACTGAAGCTTTCTTT
.,.,TRBV27,TRBJ2-6,CASSLTGWGANVLTF,TGTGCCAGCAGCTTGACGGGCTGGGGGGCCAACGTCCTGACTTTC
TRBD1,.,TRBV27,TRBJ2-7,CAGSFFGTAEQYF,TGTGCCGGCAGTTTCTTCGGGACAGCTGAGCAGTACTTC
.,many,TRBV29-1,TRBJ2-2,CSVQLPTGELFF,TGCAGCGTACAGCTACCAACCGGGGAGCTGTTTTTT
.,many,TRBV28,TRBJ1-3,CASSPRTAGNTIYF,TGTGCCAGCAGTCCCCGGACAGCTGGAAACACCATATATTTT
.,.,TRBV28,TRBJ2-1,CASSLFSSPYQDEQFF,TGTGCCAGCAGTTTATTCTCTAGCCCATATCAGGATGAGCAGTTCTTC
.,.,TRBV20-1,TRBJ2-3,CSARVLASTDTQYF,TGCAGTGCTAGAGTTCTAGCTAGCACAGATACGCAGTATTTT
.,.,TRBV29-1,TRBJ2-2,CSVIGGAGELFF,TGCAGCGTTATAGGTGGCGCCGGGGAGCTGTTTTTT
.,many,TRBV7-6,TRBJ2-7,CASSLGDRGYEQYF,TGTGCCAGCAGCTTGGGGGATCGTGGCTACGAGCAGTACTTC
.,.,TRBV19,TRBJ1-2,CASKWESNYGYTF,TGTGCCAGTAAGTGGGAGTCGAACTATGGCTACACCTTC
.,.,TRBV24-1,TRBJ2-5,CATSDLGTRGIETQYF,TGTGCCACCAGTGACTTAGGGACCCGGGGGATAGAGACCCAGTACTTC
.,few,TRBV7-9,TRBJ1-1,CASRSSPNTEAFF,TGTGCCAGCCGGTCGAGCCCGAACACTGAAGCTTTCTTT
TRBD2,few,TRBV11-2,TRBJ2-3,CASSFNSGGPRDTQYF,TGTGCCAGCAGCTTTAATAGCGGGGGGCCTCGGGATACGCAGTATTTT
.,few,TRBV7-8,TRBJ2-3,CASSLLELVGITRRDTQYF,TGTGCCAGCAGCTTACTCGAGCTAGTTGGAATAACGCGCCGAGATACGCAGTATTTT
.,few,TRBV29-1,TRBJ2-2,CSVEVENTGELFF,TGCAGCGTTGAAGTTGAAAACACCGGGGAGCTGTTTTTT
.,.,TRBV20-1,TRBJ2-7,CSARVVPDSHVYEQHF,TGCAGTGCTAGAGTCGTACCCGACAGTCACGTCTACGAGCAGCACTTC
TRBD2,.,TRBV5-4,TRBJ2-7,CASNLAVAGGLYEQYF,TGTGCCAGCAACTTGGCAGTAGCGGGGGGCCTGTACGAGCAGTACTTC
.,few,TRBV30,TRBJ1-1,CAWSPGRGVTEAFF,TGTGCCTGGAGTCCCGGCAGGGGTGTCACTGAAGCTTTCTTT
.,.,TRBV7-2,TRBJ1-6,CASSLEVGDPYNSPLHF,TGTGCCAGCAGCTTAGAGGTGGGGGACCCATATAATTCACCCCTCCACTTT
.,.,TRBV20-1,TRBJ2-4,CSAPGGYPIQNIQYF,TGCAGTGCTCCCGGGGGCTATCCTATCCAAAACATTCAGTACTTC
.,many,TRBV28,TRBJ2-7,CASSPRHYEQYF,TGTGCCAGCAGTCCGAGGCACTACGAGCAGTACTTC
.,many,TRBV4-1,TRBJ2-3,CASSPEGRMGTDTQYF,TGCGCCAGCAGCCCTGAAGGTAGAATGGGCACAGATACGCAGTATTTT
.,many,TRBV27,TRBJ2-3,CASSSLRVSDTQYF,TGTGCCAGCAGTTCTCTCAGGGTCTCAGATACGCAGTATTTT
.,.,TRBV11-1,TRBJ2-5,CASSTRWGETQYF,TGTGCCAGCAGTACTCGATGGGGTGAGACCCAGTACTTC
.,few,TRBV9,TRBJ1-1,CASSPGAARTEAFF,TGTGCCAGCAGCCCAGGGGCAGCGCGAACTGAAGCTTTCTTT
.,few,TRBV4-3,TRBJ1-1,CASSPAAGANTEAFF,TGCGCCAGCAGCCCAGCTGCGGGGGCGAACACTGAAGCTTTCTTT
.,.,TRBV5-4,TRBJ1-6,CASSSGTNSPLHF,TGTGCCAGCAGCTCCGGGACCAATTCACCCCTCCACTTT
.,.,TRBV7-9,TRBJ1-1,CASSELHDTEAFF,TGTGCCAGCAGCGAACTGCACGATACTGAAGCTTTCTTT
.,few,TRBV6-2/TRBV6-3,TRBJ1-5,CASREDGSYSNQPQHF,TGTGCCAGCAGAGAGGACGGAAGTTATAGCAATCAGCCCCAGCATTTT
.,many,TRBV7-3,TRBJ2-2,CASSLAGPGELFF,TGTGCCAGCAGCTTAGCGGGACCTGGGGAGCTGTTTTTT
TRBD1,few,TRBV4-1,TRBJ2-1,CASSEIQGGYNEQFF,TGCGCCAGCAGCGAGATACAGGGGGGTTACAATGAGCAGTTCTTC
TRBD1,.,TRBV5-4,TRBJ1-4,CASSLAVDRGRNEKLFF,TGTGCCAGCAGCTTGGCCGTGGACAGGGGACGTAATGAAAAACTGTTTTTT